The 27 T cell receptor beta chains reported below all come from one sample, sequenced in a study of cytomegalovirus exposure and HLA in healthy donors. PCR employed 60 Vbeta and 13 Jbeta primers. TCRdb's table, derived via immunoSEQ multiplex PCR, lists solely in-frame clones and lacks some. The repertoire consists of roughly 110,000 clones, with just over 70% occurring once and the leading ten covering 0.6% to 1%. The sequencing sample was made of PBMCs. These receptors all come from a boy younger than 18 in good health and CMV-seronegative.

The gene calls are TRBV28 and TRBJ1-5; D remains unclear. The V end lost 2 bases, the J end lost 5 bases, and 13 bases lay between the germline ends. Germline CDR1 reads MDHEN; CDR2 reads SYDVKM. This CDR3 is 15 amino acids long. The CDR3 here is CASSLLRPNYQPQHF. In DNA, the CDR3 is TGTGCCAGCAGTTTACTCAGGCCAAATTATCAGCCCCAGCATTTT.

This clone was observed a few times. V usage is TRBV6-6 and J usage is TRBJ1-2; D is ambiguous. The germline gives CDR1 MNHNY, CDR2 SVGAGI (reference sequence). The length of the CDR3 is 14 residues. V dropped 5 bases and J dropped 3 bases, with 13 bases sitting between them. The CDR3 DNA is TGTGCCAGCAGTACCGGGGAAACCTACTATGGCTACACCTTC. Its translation is CASSTGETYYGYTF.

CDR3 sequence (DNA): TGTGCCAGCAGCTCGAGGACAGATTTCTTGAACACTGAAGCTTTCTTT. This translates into CASSSRTDFLNTEAFF. The chain employs TRBV11-3 and TRBJ1-1, with D possibly matching TRBD1 (6 bases). The V end was cut by 4 bases, the J end by 0 bases, with 15 bases between. The CDR3 is made up of 16 amino acids. Looked up from germline, CDR1 is SGHNT and CDR2 is YENEEA.

The chain links TRBV6-5 to TRBJ1-1, with TRBD1 as a possible D gene (6 bases). The V end was cut by 6 bases, the J end by 7 bases, with 15 bases between. Per the germline V gene, CDR1 is MNHEY and CDR2 is SVGAGI. The CDR3 runs 13 residues. CDR3 protein: CASRQGQTHEAFF. The CDR3 coding sequence is TGTGCCAGCAGGCAAGGACAGACACATGAAGCTTTCTTT.

J is TRBJ2-7 and V is TRBV6-1; a possible D gene is TRBD2 (5 bases). The CDR3 spans 16 residues. Germline CDR1 MNHNS, CDR2 SASEGT. Trimming took off 1 base at V and 3 bases at J, with 16 bases between the two ends. For the CDR3, the DNA is TGTGCCAGCAGTGAAGTTGGTTGGAGGCTGGACTACGAGCAGTACTTC. Its protein is CASSEVGWRLDYEQYF.

This clone showed up just a few times. V gene TRBV5-1 combines with J gene TRBJ1-5, with 8 bases identical to TRBD1. Germline CDR1 is SGHRS and CDR2 is YFSETQ. With 3 bases clipped from V and 2 bases from J, the junction kept 7 bases outside the gene matches. The CDR3 loop spans 16 amino acids. CDR3 nucleotide sequence: TGCGCCAGCAGCTCCCAGGGGACAGGAGGCAATCAGCCCCAGCATTTT. As protein: CASSSQGTGGNQPQHF.

The chain uses TRBV6-5 and TRBJ2-5; the D gene is possibly TRBD1 (5 bases). Germline CDR1 and CDR2: MNHEY and SVGAGI. The CDR3 contains 14 residues. V was pared by 5 bases and J by 0 bases, with 10 bases between. The CDR3 nucleotides read TGTGCCAGCAGTCCAAGGACATACCAAGAGACCCAGTACTTC. Its protein is CASSPRTYQETQYF.

This chain uses TRBV9 with TRBJ2-2, with 7 positions matching TRBD2. This CDR3 has 16 residues. Germline CDR1 is SGDLS and CDR2 is YYNGEE. The J segment lost 1 base and the V segment lost 4 bases, leaving 7 bases of the junction unmatched. The chain's CDR3 is CASSPVPSGNTGELFF. The CDR3 DNA sequence: TGTGCCAGCAGCCCCGTCCCTAGCGGGAACACCGGGGAGCTGTTTTTT.

The J gene is TRBJ1-1, the V gene TRBV2, with TRBD1 as a possible D gene (5 bases). This CDR3 has 13 amino acids. Germline V gene sequence: CDR1 SNHLY, CDR2 FYNNEI. Trimming shortened V by 3 bases and J by 5 bases, and 10 bases separated the two germline ends. CDR3 in amino acids: CASSDGGRTEAFF. The CDR3, as DNA: TGTGCCAGCAGTGATGGGGGGAGGACTGAAGCTTTCTTT.

V and J are TRBV18 and TRBJ2-3; TRBD2 aligns across 12 bases. Trimming cost V 4 bases and J 3 bases; bases outside gene matches: 8. The germline gives CDR1 KGHSH, CDR2 LQKENI. The CDR3 consists of 17 residues. CDR3 amino acids: CASSRPGLAGRTDTQYF. The CDR3, as DNA: TGTGCCAGCTCACGCCCCGGACTAGCGGGACGTACAGATACGCAGTATTTT.

This clone was found a few times. The chain joins TRBV30 to TRBJ1-1; tentative D call: TRBD1 (5 bases). Trimming removed 4 bases from V and 9 bases from J, with 18 bases in between. Germline values: CDR1 GTSNPN, CDR2 SVGIG (reference sequence). The CDR3 is made up of 13 amino acids. CDR3 amino acids: CAWTRSLQDQAFF. The CDR3 DNA sequence: TGTGCCTGGACCCGTAGTTTACAGGACCAAGCTTTCTTT. The full variable domain, its missing parts supplied by reference TRBV30 and TRBJ1-1, is SQTIHQWPATLVQPVGSPLSLECTVEGTSNPNLYWYRQAAGRGLQLLFYSVGIGQISSEVPQNLSASRPQDRQFILSSKKLLLSDSGFYLCAWTRSLQDQAFFGQGTRLTVV.

The chain links TRBV19 to TRBJ1-2, with D possibly being TRBD1 (5 bases). Germline V lookup: CDR1 LNHDA, CDR2 SQIVND (reference sequence). Trimming cost V 3 bases and J 0 bases, with 8 bases left between them. This CDR3 comprises 14 residues. CDR3 bases: TGTGCCAGTAGTATGGGGCAGACTAACTATGGCTACACCTTC. It translates to CASSMGQTNYGYTF. Full variable domain (missing parts from reference TRBV19 and TRBJ1-2): DGGITQSPKYLFRKEGQNVTLSCEQNLNHDAMYWYRQDPGQGLRLIYYSQIVNDFQKGDIAEGYSVSREKKESFPLTVTSAQKNPTAFYLCASSMGQTNYGYTFGSGTRLTVV.

In its sample, this clone was seen once. This chain uses TRBV11-2 with TRBJ2-1; 10 bases are shared with TRBD2. Germline CDR1 and CDR2: SGHAT and FQNNGV. The CDR3 has 11 residues. The V segment lost 4 bases and the J segment 12 bases; nucleotides outside the gene matches: 0. CDR3 in DNA: TGTGCCAGCAGCTCTAGCGGGAGGCAGTTCTTC. Protein product: CASSSSGRQFF.

The chain recombines TRBV5-8 with TRBJ2-7, with 9 nucleotides matching TRBD1. This CDR3 is 15 amino acids long. Germline CDR1 and CDR2: SGHTS and YDEGEE. Germline trimming cut 3 bases from V and 2 bases from J; bases unmatched to any gene: 6. DNA for the CDR3: TGTGCCAGCAGCTGCCCCCGGGACAGGGCCTACGAGCAGTACTTC. It codes for CASSCPRDRAYEQYF.

The table lists this clone with a few counts. CDR3: CSRVKDNEQFF. The CDR3 DNA reads TGCAGTCGAGTAAAAGACAATGAGCAGTTCTTC. The V gene is TRBV20-1, the J gene TRBJ2-1; no reliable D call. With 8 bases removed from V and 5 bases from J, the gap between germline ends came to 10 bases. Germline V CDR1 and CDR2: DFQATT, SNEGSKA (reference sequence). The CDR3 length is 11 residues.

This clone was recorded a few times. The chain couples TRBV28 to TRBJ1-4; 9 bases line up with TRBD1. Germline CDR1 is MDHEN and CDR2 is SYDVKM. The CDR3 is made up of 17 amino acids. With V trimmed by 4 bases and J by 4 bases, 10 bases remained unmatched. This CDR3 reads CASSSYDRDRVNEKLFF. DNA of the CDR3: TGTGCCAGCAGTTCCTATGACCGGGACAGGGTTAATGAAAAACTGTTTTTT.

This clone was counted a single time. This chain uses TRBV4-1 with TRBJ1-5; D uncertain. V was pared by 1 base and J by 6 bases, with 10 bases between. CDR1 and CDR2 (germline): MGHRA, YSYEKL. The CDR3 has 14 amino acids. The CDR3 reads CASSQGLGSQPQHF. DNA of the CDR3: TGCGCCAGCAGCCAAGGACTAGGCAGTCAGCCCCAGCATTTT.

V and J are TRBV28 and TRBJ2-2; D perhaps matches TRBD2 (5 bases). Germline V CDR1 and CDR2: MDHEN, SYDVKM. Trimming stripped 4 bases from V and 3 bases from J, with 21 bases between. The CDR3 loop spans 18 amino acids. CDR3 coding DNA: TGTGCCAGCAGTTCCCTGCGTAGCGCGAGGCCTGACACCGGGGAGCTGTTTTTT. Amino acid sequence: CASSSLRSARPDTGELFF.

The chain employs TRBV9 and TRBJ2-6; a weak D match, TRBD2 (6 bases). The CDR3 sequence is 16 residues long. From germline, CDR1 is SGDLS and CDR2 YYNGEE. The germline V and J ends were trimmed by 0 bases and 2 bases, with 9 bases remaining between them. Written as DNA, the CDR3 is TGTGCCAGCAGCGTAGTGGGCGGGGCTGGGGCCAACGTCCTGACTTTC. Translation: CASSVVGGAGANVLTF.

This clone has only a few counts. The chain links TRBV6-5 to TRBJ2-1; D gene ambiguous. From germline, CDR1 is MNHEY and CDR2 SVGAGI. Trimming cost V 4 bases and J 8 bases, with 9 bases left between them. There are 12 residues in the CDR3. Here the CDR3 DNA reads TGTGCCAGCAGTTCTTCAGTCGATGAGCAGTTCTTC. Amino acid sequence: CASSSSVDEQFF.

The V call is TRBV2, the J call TRBJ2-2; the D is unclear. With 3 bases removed from V and 0 bases from J, the gap between germline ends came to 2 bases. CDR1 is SNHLY, CDR2 FYNNEI, per germline. The CDR3 covers 13 residues. CDR3 loop: CASSDTNTGELFF. The CDR3 DNA reads as TGTGCCAGCAGTGACACGAACACCGGGGAGCTGTTTTTT.

This rearrangement joins TRBV28 to TRBJ2-7; no definite D call. V was clipped by 4 bases and J by 3 bases, with 10 bases between them. This CDR3 has 13 residues. CDR1 is MDHEN, CDR2 SYDVKM, per germline. CDR3 in amino acids: CASSSRINYEQYF. CDR3 DNA: TGTGCCAGCAGTTCCAGGATTAACTACGAGCAGTACTTC.

This chain joins TRBV18 and TRBJ1-1; TRBD1 aligns across 9 bases. The germline V gene has CDR1 KGHSH and CDR2 LQKENI. J lost 0 bases, V lost 3 bases, and 2 bases had no gene match. The CDR3 is made up of 15 amino acids. CDR3 residues: CASSPGQGLNTEAFF. The CDR3 DNA follows: TGTGCCAGCTCACCCGGACAGGGGTTGAACACTGAAGCTTTCTTT.

In its sample, this clone was seen once. The V gene is TRBV7-9, the J gene TRBJ2-1; TRBD1 is a possible D gene (6 bases). Germline CDR1 SEHNR, CDR2 FQNEAQ (reference sequence). The CDR3 is made up of 14 amino acids. V lost 5 bases and J lost 9, with 17 bases in between. This chain's CDR3 is CASSPTQGTPEQFF. For the CDR3, the DNA is TGTGCCAGCAGCCCTACACAGGGAACCCCTGAGCAGTTCTTC. Using reference TRBV7-9 and TRBJ2-1 for the parts outside the CDR3, the full variable domain is DTGVSQNPRHKITKRGQNVTFRCDPISEHNRLYWYRQTLGQGPEFLTYFQNEAQLEKSRLLSDRFSAERPKGSFSTLEIQRTEQGDSAMYLCASSPTQGTPEQFFGPGTRLTVL.

The chain couples TRBV29-1 to TRBJ2-1, with 9 positions matching TRBD2. The germline gives CDR1 SQVTM, CDR2 ANQGSEA. With 3 bases clipped from V and 4 bases from J, the junction kept 4 bases outside the gene matches. The CDR3 contains 14 residues. The CDR3 sequence is CSVEGRGGYNEQFF. CDR3 sequence (DNA): TGCAGCGTTGAGGGGCGGGGGGGTTACAATGAGCAGTTCTTC.

This chain joins TRBV5-4 and TRBJ2-2; 11 bases line up with TRBD1. The CDR3 spans 16 residues. Germline CDR1 reads SGHNT; CDR2 reads YYREEE (reference sequence). The junction had 13 bases not matched to a gene; V was cut back by 10 bases and J by 5 bases. The CDR3, as DNA: TGTGCCGGACAGGGGGCGAGCTCTGACAGAACCGGGGAGCTGTTTTTT. It codes for CAGQGASSDRTGELFF. The full variable domain, rest sourced from reference TRBV5-4 and TRBJ2-2, is ETGVTQSPTHLIKTRGQQVTLRCSSQSGHNTVSWYQQALGQGPQFIFQYYREEENGRGNFPPRFSGLQFPNYSSELNVNALELDDSALYLCAGQGASSDRTGELFFGEGSRLTVL.

The V and J genes are TRBV29-1 and TRBJ1-5; D is perhaps TRBD1 (5 bases). Germline V gives CDR1 SQVTM, CDR2 ANQGSEA. V lost 4 bases and J lost 1, with 11 bases in between. This CDR3 region has 14 residues. In DNA, the CDR3 is TGCAGCGTTGGTGTAGGGGAAAGCAATCAGCCCCAGCATTTT. Translating gives CSVGVGESNQPQHF. The full variable domain, its missing parts supplied by reference TRBV29-1 and TRBJ1-5, is SAVISQKPSRDICQRGTSLTIQCQVDSQVTMMFWYRQQPGQSLTLIATANQGSEATYESGFVIDKFPISRPNLTFSTLTVSNMSPEDSSIYLCSVGVGESNQPQHFGDGTRLSIL.